The clone carrying this T cell receptor (beta chain) was observed a single time. This specimen belongs to a study of cytomegalovirus exposure and HLA in healthy donors. Both 60 Vbeta primers and 13 Jbeta primers went into the PCR. Produced via immunoSEQ multiplex PCR; TCRdb's table is partial and in-frame only. The table includes some 70,000 clones, approximately 84% detected once. Sequences were obtained from PBMCs. The TCR originated in a woman between 50 and 59 years old in good health and CMV-seronegative.

Here the CDR3 reads CASSSVGYEQYF. In DNA form, the CDR3 reads TGCGCCAGCAGTTCCGTGGGCTACGAGCAGTACTTC. The chain uses TRBV5-1 and TRBJ2-5; D uncertain. The J call may not be correct, given that the DNA end is closer to TRBJ2-7. Germline loops: CDR1 SGHRS, CDR2 YFSETQ. The CDR3 extends over 12 amino acids.